The 32 T cell receptor beta chains below were found in one sample sequenced in a study of blood T cell repertoires in COVID-19 (TCRdb year 2020). The library was generated by the immunoSEQ multiplex PCR assay. Not all clones reach the TCRdb copy of this immuneACCESS table, which keeps in-frame sequences only. Checked studies attribute under half of the gap to unresolved V genes and leave the rest unexplained. Counted in this sample were a few hundred thousand clones; more than 85% of them appeared once. The ten largest clones capture 3% of the sample. Sequences were obtained from peripheral blood. The receptors originated from a human donor in a cohort sampled during active COVID-19.

This clone was found a few times. The chain couples TRBV18 to TRBJ2-2, with a tentative D call TRBD2 (5 bases). The CDR3 contains 17 residues. Per the germline V gene, CDR1 is KGHSH and CDR2 is LQKENI. V lost 2 bases to trimming and J lost 6 bases, with 19 bases between them. CDR3 amino acids: CASSPGGGVASAGELFF. The CDR3, as DNA: TGTGCCAGCTCACCAGGAGGTGGGGTGGCCTCCGCCGGGGAGCTGTTTTTT.

The chain carries TRBV5-1 and TRBJ2-3, with D possibly matching TRBD2 (6 bases). Germline-derived CDR1 and CDR2 are SGHRS and YFSETQ. The CDR3 runs 15 residues. Trimming removed 0 bases at V and 0 bases at J, with 8 bases between. The CDR3 spells CASSLAGDSTDTQYF. The DNA of the CDR3 is TGCGCCAGCAGCTTGGCGGGGGATAGCACAGATACGCAGTATTTT.

V gene TRBV4-1 combines with J gene TRBJ2-7; TRBD2 matches 9 bases. This CDR3 region has 19 residues. Germline CDR1 MGHRA, CDR2 YSYEKL. The J segment lost 1 base and the V segment lost 0 bases, leaving 13 bases of the junction unmatched. The CDR3 reads CASSQDRLRLAGPSYEQYF. In DNA, the CDR3 is TGCGCCAGCAGCCAAGACAGGTTGAGGCTAGCGGGGCCATCCTACGAGCAGTACTTC.

The chain is built from TRBV29-1 and TRBJ2-7; 10 bases line up with TRBD1. The CDR3 covers 16 residues. Trimming at V came to 1 base and at J to 2 bases, leaving 8 bases not matched to a gene. Germline assignment: CDR1 SQVTM and CDR2 ANQGSEA. CDR3: CSVEVPGQGNPYEQYF. DNA of the CDR3: TGCAGCGTTGAAGTCCCGGGACAGGGGAACCCCTACGAGCAGTACTTC.

This clone has a single count. The chain combines TRBV19 with TRBJ1-6; the D gene is possibly TRBD1 (5 bases). V gave up 2 bases and J gave up 7 bases, with 12 bases separating them. This CDR3 spans 15 amino acids. CDR1 and CDR2 (germline): LNHDA, SQIVND (reference sequence). DNA of the CDR3: TGTGCCAGTAGTATAAGGGCAGGGCAAAATTCACCCCTCCACTTT. This codes for CASSIRAGQNSPLHF.

J is TRBJ2-5 and V is TRBV5-1, with 12 bases lining up with TRBD1. CDR3 length: 18 amino acids. Germline loops: CDR1 SGHRS, CDR2 YFSETQ. V lost 0 bases, J lost 2 bases, and 8 bases stayed unmatched. The CDR3 nucleotides read TGCGCCAGCAGCTTGGGTGCGGGACAGGGGGCCGTTCAAGAGACCCAGTACTTC. Protein sequence: CASSLGAGQGAVQETQYF.

This chain joins TRBV28 and TRBJ2-3; TRBD1 might be the D (6 bases). The CDR3 contains 18 residues. V lost 5 bases and J 4 bases, leaving 25 bases between the germline ends. Germline V CDR1 and CDR2: MDHEN, SYDVKM. CDR3 sequence: CASSLIYVGASRPDTQYF. CDR3 DNA sequence: TGTGCCAGCAGTCTTATCTATGTGGGGGCTTCTAGACCAGATACGCAGTATTTT.

The chain couples TRBV19 to TRBJ1-4; the D gene is possibly TRBD1 (5 bases). The germline V gene has CDR1 LNHDA and CDR2 SQIVND (reference sequence). V lost 6 bases to trimming and J lost 4 bases, with 12 bases between them. This CDR3 contains 14 residues. CDR3 DNA: TGTGCCAGTAGCCAAACAGGACGTAATGAAAAACTGTTTTTT. It is translated as CASSQTGRNEKLFF. Full variable domain (remainder filled in from reference TRBV19 and TRBJ1-4): DGGITQSPKYLFRKEGQNVTLSCEQNLNHDAMYWYRQDPGQGLRLIYYSQIVNDFQKGDIAEGYSVSREKKESFPLTVTSAQKNPTAFYLCASSQTGRNEKLFFGSGTQLSVL.

This clone was detected ten times or more. The chain recombines TRBV11-2 with TRBJ1-4, with 7 bases fitting TRBD1. V was clipped by 1 base and J by 1 base; unmatched bases: 6. CDR1 SGHAT and CDR2 FQNNGV come from the germline V gene. The CDR3 is made up of 17 amino acids. CDR3 in amino acids: CASSLGGRQGTNEKLFF. The CDR3 nucleotides read TGTGCCAGCAGCTTAGGTGGCCGACAGGGAACTAATGAAAAACTGTTTTTT.

The rearrangement joins TRBV5-1 to TRBJ1-6, with 7 bases lining up with TRBD1. The CDR3 is made up of 17 amino acids. Germline values: CDR1 SGHRS, CDR2 YFSETQ. Trimming cost V 0 bases and J 7 bases; bases outside gene matches: 10. The CDR3 region is CASSLGVEGQRNSPLHF. The CDR3 DNA reads TGCGCCAGCAGCTTGGGGGTAGAGGGACAGAGGAATTCACCCCTCCACTTT.

The genes are TRBV7-8 and TRBJ2-1, with 11 bases aligning to TRBD2. CDR1 and CDR2 (germline): SGHVS, FQNEAQ. The V gene end was trimmed by 4 bases and the J gene end by 7 bases; junction bases not matched to a gene: 9. The CDR3 consists of 16 residues. The CDR3 protein is CASSSQLAGVGNEQFF. CDR3 nucleotide sequence: TGTGCCAGCAGCTCCCAACTAGCGGGAGTTGGAAATGAGCAGTTCTTC.

J is TRBJ1-4 and V is TRBV25-1; D is perhaps TRBD1 (6 bases). CDR3 length: 15 amino acids. CDR1 is MGHDK and CDR2 is SYGVNS in the germline V gene. Trimming shortened V by 2 bases and J by 8 bases, and 15 bases separated the two germline ends. In DNA, the CDR3 is TGTGCCAGCAGTGAACCACGACAGGCAGAGGAAAAACTGTTTTTT. The encoded protein is CASSEPRQAEEKLFF.

J is TRBJ1-2 and V is TRBV4-1; the match to TRBD1 covers 7 bases. V lost 1 base, J lost 5 bases, and 10 bases stayed unmatched. CDR3 length: 16 residues. CDR1 and CDR2 from the germline V gene are MGHRA and YSYEKL. This CDR3 is CASSQGGAGGPYGYTF. The CDR3 nucleotides are TGCGCCAGCAGCCAAGGAGGAGCAGGGGGACCGTATGGCTACACCTTC.

This clone was detected only a few times. This chain joins TRBV3-1 (or the pseudogene TRBV3-2) and TRBJ1-1, with 7 bases matching TRBD1. V shed 1 base, J shed 5 bases, and the junction held 1 base outside the gene matches. The CDR3 covers 13 residues. Germline CDR1 LGHDT, CDR2 YNNKEL (reference sequence). Here the CDR3 reads CASSQVRGTEAFF. The DNA for the CDR3 is TGTGCCAGCAGCCAAGTCAGGGGGACTGAAGCTTTCTTT.

The rearrangement links TRBV5-1 to TRBJ2-5; 10 bases fit TRBD1. V gave up 0 bases and J gave up 5 bases; unmatched junction bases: 4. From germline, CDR1 is SGHRS and CDR2 YFSETQ. The CDR3 sequence is 15 residues long. The CDR3 protein is CASSLADRGQETQYF. The CDR3 nucleotides read TGCGCCAGCAGCTTGGCCGACAGGGGGCAGGAGACCCAGTACTTC.

The chain is built from TRBV30 and TRBJ1-3, with D possibly matching TRBD1 (6 bases). The CDR3 sequence is 16 residues long. The germline V gene has CDR1 GTSNPN and CDR2 SVGIG (reference sequence). V was cut by 2 bases and J by 3 bases, with 17 bases left in between. The CDR3 nucleotides are TGTGCCTGGAGTAGGGGGGGCGGAGAGTTTGGAAACACCATATATTTT. Protein sequence: CAWSRGGGEFGNTIYF.

The gene calls are TRBV18 and TRBJ1-1; 7 nucleotides agree with TRBD1. The CDR3 consists of 15 residues. The germline gives CDR1 KGHSH, CDR2 LQKENI. The trim removed 2 bases at V and 1 base at J, leaving 4 bases unmatched. This chain's CDR3 is CASSPETGSNTEAFF. CDR3 nucleotide sequence: TGTGCCAGCTCACCAGAGACAGGGTCGAACACTGAAGCTTTCTTT.

The genes are TRBV13 and TRBJ2-2; 10 bases map to TRBD2. The V segment lost 0 bases and the J segment 6 bases; nucleotides outside the gene matches: 10. Germline values: CDR1 PRHDT, CDR2 FYEKMQ (reference sequence). This CDR3 contains 18 residues. The CDR3 sequence is CASSLGLAGESGAGELFF. The DNA of the CDR3 is TGTGCCAGCAGCTTAGGGCTAGCGGGAGAAAGTGGAGCCGGGGAGCTGTTTTTT.

The V and J genes are TRBV7-9 and TRBJ2-4; D unresolved. V lost 1 base to trimming and J lost 0 bases, with 7 bases between them. This CDR3 is 15 amino acids long. Germline CDR1 SEHNR, CDR2 FQNEAQ (reference sequence). The CDR3 coding sequence is TGTGCCAGCAGCTTAGATCTATTAGCCAAAAACATTCAGTACTTC. It translates to CASSLDLLAKNIQYF.

The chain carries TRBV28 and TRBJ1-1, with D possibly TRBD1 on 6 matching bases. The CDR3 runs 12 residues. Deletions cut 5 bases from V and 11 bases from J, with 15 bases between. Germline lookup yields CDR1 MDHEN and CDR2 SYDVKM. This CDR3 reads CASSLTGKWAFF. The CDR3 coding sequence is TGTGCCAGCAGTCTAACAGGGAAGTGGGCTTTCTTT. The complete variable domain, with remaining parts taken from reference TRBV28 and TRBJ1-1, reads DVKVTQSSRYLVKRTGEKVFLECVQDMDHENMFWYRQDPGLGLRLIYFSYDVKMKEKGDIPEGYSVSREKKERFSLILESASTNQTSMYLCASSLTGKWAFFGQGTRLTVV.

The genes are TRBV19 and TRBJ2-7; perhaps TRBD2 as D (5 bases). Trimming stripped 4 bases from V and 3 bases from J, with 13 bases between. This CDR3 region has 14 residues. Looked up from germline, CDR1 is LNHDA and CDR2 is SQIVND (reference sequence). CDR3 protein: CASSTIAPGYEQYF. CDR3 in DNA: TGTGCCAGTAGTACTATAGCGCCAGGCTACGAGCAGTACTTC.

This clone was detected many times. The J gene is TRBJ2-7, the V gene TRBV6-1; D gene unclear. The V end lost 2 bases, the J end lost 5 bases, and 10 bases lay between the germline ends. Germline CDR1 and CDR2: MNHNS and SASEGT. The CDR3 spans 13 residues. The CDR3 nucleotides read TGTGCCAGCAGTGAATTCGCGGTCGACGAGCAGTACTTC. It codes for CASSEFAVDEQYF.

V gene TRBV24-1 combines with J gene TRBJ2-1, with 14 bases identical to TRBD2. V trimming: 3 bases; J trimming: 8 bases; junction bases outside the gene matches: 8. This CDR3 has 17 residues. Looked up from germline, CDR1 is KGHDR and CDR2 is SFDVKD. CDR3 DNA sequence: TGTGCCACCAGTGATCCCGGGACTAGCGGGAGCCGGGATGAGCAGTTCTTC. Its translation is CATSDPGTSGSRDEQFF.

The table lists this clone with a count of one. The genes are TRBV12-5 and TRBJ2-2, with 13 positions matching TRBD2. Germline-derived CDR1 and CDR2 are LGHNT and FRNRAP. The CDR3 runs to 18 residues. The V segment lost 6 bases and the J segment 2 bases; nucleotides outside the gene matches: 9. The CDR3 DNA follows: TGTGCTAGTGGACCTGGACTAGCGGGAGAGGCTAACACCGGGGAGCTGTTTTTT. Its translation: CASGPGLAGEANTGELFF. The full variable domain, in which reference TRBV12-5 and TRBJ2-2 provide the parts outside the CDR3, is DARVTQTPRHKVTEMGQEVTMRCQPILGHNTVFWYRQTMMQGLELLAYFRNRAPLDDSGMPKDRFSAEMPDATLATLKIQPSEPRDSAVYFCASGPGLAGEANTGELFFGEGSRLTVL.

The chain uses TRBV6-5 and TRBJ2-1; TRBD1 matches 8 bases. The CDR3 is 14 residues long. J gave up 10 bases and V 4 bases, and 9 bases lay outside the gene matches. Germline V gives CDR1 MNHEY, CDR2 SVGAGI. CDR3 in DNA: TGTGCCAGCAGTTTTTCGGACAGGGTGGGGGAGCAGTTCTTC. As protein: CASSFSDRVGEQFF.

The chain recombines TRBV19 with TRBJ1-4, with TRBD1 identical over 7 bases. This CDR3 is built from 15 residues. CDR1 and CDR2 from the germline V gene are LNHDA and SQIVND (reference sequence). V lost 5 bases, J lost 6 bases, and 9 bases stayed unmatched. Here the CDR3 reads CASSVDRVGDEKLFF. DNA for the CDR3: TGTGCCAGTAGTGTCGACAGGGTAGGGGATGAAAAACTGTTTTTT.

The chain uses TRBV5-1 and TRBJ2-3, with a tentative D call TRBD2 (5 bases). This CDR3 is built from 14 residues. V dropped 6 bases and J dropped 4 bases, with 15 bases sitting between them. CDR1 and CDR2 (germline): SGHRS, YFSETQ. CDR3 coding DNA: TGCGCCAGCACCTTTTCCGGGGAAGCAGATACGCAGTATTTT. Translating it yields CASTFSGEADTQYF.

The rearrangement links TRBV7-8 to TRBJ2-1, with a possible D match to TRBD2 (5 bases). Deletions cut 3 bases from V and 2 bases from J, with 14 bases between. Looked up from germline, CDR1 is SGHVS and CDR2 is FQNEAQ. The CDR3 totals 16 residues. CDR3 loop: CASSFDPAEPYNEQFF. In nucleotides, the CDR3 is TGTGCCAGCAGCTTTGATCCAGCGGAGCCCTACAATGAGCAGTTCTTC.

The J gene is TRBJ2-1, the V gene TRBV5-1; TRBD1 is a possible D gene (6 bases). Looked up from germline, CDR1 is SGHRS and CDR2 is YFSETQ. This CDR3 is 15 amino acids long. V dropped 4 bases and J dropped 1 base, with 12 bases sitting between them. The CDR3 nucleotides are TGCGCCAGCAGCCCACAGGGCGCATCCTACAATGAGCAGTTCTTC. This translates into CASSPQGASYNEQFF.

This clone was picked up one time. The CDR3 DNA reads as TGTGCCAGTAGTCCTTCGGGGGACAACACTGAAGCTTTCTTT. It codes for CASSPSGDNTEAFF. The chain has TRBV19 and TRBJ1-1, with a possible D match to TRBD1 (5 bases). The CDR3 spans 14 residues. Germline CDR1 is LNHDA and CDR2 is SQIVND (reference sequence). With 5 bases removed from V and 2 bases from J, the gap between germline ends came to 12 bases.

This rearrangement joins TRBV7-9 to TRBJ1-1; no definite D call. Per the germline V gene, CDR1 is SEHNR and CDR2 is FQNEAQ (reference sequence). V was shortened by 1 base and J by 4 bases, with 13 bases between the two germline ends. This CDR3 spans 15 amino acids. In DNA, the CDR3 is TGTGCCAGCAGCTTAGTAGGCGGATATGGCACTGAAGCTTTCTTT. It yields the protein CASSLVGGYGTEAFF. The full variable domain, rest sourced from reference TRBV7-9 and TRBJ1-1, is DTGVSQNPRHKITKRGQNVTFRCDPISEHNRLYWYRQTLGQGPEFLTYFQNEAQLEKSRLLSDRFSAERPKGSFSTLEIQRTEQGDSAMYLCASSLVGGYGTEAFFGQGTRLTVV.

The chain combines TRBV11-3 with TRBJ2-3, with D unresolved. Germline V gives CDR1 SGHNT, CDR2 YENEEA. This CDR3 spans 14 amino acids. V gave up 6 bases and J gave up 0 bases, with 10 bases separating them. Written as DNA, the CDR3 is TGTGCCAGCAGTCTCGGTCCTAGCACAGATACGCAGTATTTT. It codes for CASSLGPSTDTQYF.